Listed here is a single T cell receptor (beta chain). V lost 2 bases to trimming and J lost 1 base; unmatched junction nucleotides: 3. This CDR3 region has 14 residues. Germline V gene data show CDR1 as GTSNPN and CDR2 as SVGIG (reference sequence). The data were taken from a study of blood T cell repertoires in COVID-19. Study summary: From the United States, Italy and Spain came samples of acute and convalescent COVID-19. PBMCs, B-cell-depleted T cells, or T cells provided the cDNA or gDNA that made up the material.

In the authors' workflow: Quantification of nucleated cells was approximated via reference gene primer amplification. The protocol was immunoSEQ multiplex PCR, while the TCRdb copy is restricted to in-frame clones and leaves out a portion. Clone size and the V and J calls come from that table; the DNA yielded D and trimming. This table has under 150,000 clones, around 84% appearing once. V and J are TRBV30 and TRBJ2-5; TRBD2 matches 8 bases. The sequence came from a woman over 75 with acute or convalescent COVID-19. The sample taken for sequencing was peripheral blood. The CDR3 here is CAWSPGGAQETQYF. The CDR3 nucleotides are TGTGCCTGGAGTCCGGGGGGGGCCCAAGAGACCCAGTACTTC.